The present T cell receptor (beta chain) was sequenced within a study of CD8 T cells in ankylosing spondylitis (dated by TCRdb to 2017 to 2019). General notes on the study: The study set out to find disease-linked TCR variants by profiling T cell receptor beta repertoires in ankylosing spondylitis patients and healthy donors. In total, the full study cohort was made up of 108 healthy donors and 25 to 30 ankylosing spondylitis patients. Peripheral blood was sampled, and synovial fluid was additionally collected from ankylosing spondylitis patients. Overall study outcomes, separate from this receptor: Some of the motif variants had been reported before in the synovial fluid and blood of reactive arthritis patients, a finding that suggests common disease-initiation mechanisms. Blood from ankylosing spondylitis patients appeared to be characterized by a TCR beta motif composed of eight highly homologous amino acid variants. The disease-linked clones were reported as significantly enriched in matched synovial fluid samples from ankylosing spondylitis patients. The disease-linked clones showed a CD8+ phenotype and occurred at relatively low frequencies in peripheral blood.

Germline trimming: 1 base from V, 13 bases from J; junction bases outside gene matches: 15. Looking up the germline V gene yields CDR1 SGDLS and CDR2 YYNGEE. The CDR3 has 16 amino acids, counting the end cysteine and phenylalanine. Of the read, only the CDR3 DNA is kept; its 48 bases are in frame from base 1. This clonotype came up many times. This clone's antigen is unknown. No per-base quality is available; no much larger clone lies one base away. The sample was run on an Illumina HiSeq 2500. Quantitative 5'-RACE with molecular barcodes was the method used to prepare the TCR beta libraries. The study's own analysis went as follows. To identify disease-linked TCR variants, a new computational method was used, one built on a probabilistic model of VDJ rearrangement. The public reads were run again by TCRdb, first through fastp at Q25 and then through MiXCR, and only productive beta chains were kept. One record per CDR3 amino acid sequence lists the most common genes and DNA. The V and J calls and clone size are TCRdb's, not the authors'. This sample holds around 88,000 distinct CDR3 sequences; about 9% were observed only once. Roughly 5.6% of the sample is taken by the ten largest.

The receptor chain draws on TRBV9 and TRBJ1-2, and TRBD1 matches 11 of the central bases. The TCR originated in a male donor with ankylosing spondylitis or in good health (not recorded which). The sample comprised blood, either unsorted or a sorted T cell fraction (not recorded which). DNA sequence: TGTGCCAGCAGCGTATCTGATGTCCGGGACAGGGGGTCAGGCACCTTC. This yields the protein CASSVSDVRDRGSGTF.